This T cell receptor beta chain was recovered during a study of shared clonotypes between healthy human individuals. Study-wide findings and caveats: Sequencing of the sorted subsets was shown by rarefaction to be incomplete despite large depth.

For each subset, genomic DNA was distributed in equal portions over several immunoSEQ plates. Sequencing used immunoSEQ multiplex PCR; TCRdb keeps in-frame clones, though not all of them. The sample has nearly 1,000,000 clones, more than 75% seen once. Note on this clone: The antigen is unknown.

Germline loops: CDR1 LNHDA, CDR2 SQIVND (reference sequence). The CDR3 sequence is 15 residues long. With V trimmed by 3 bases and J by 0 bases, 3 bases remained unmatched. This TCR was recovered from a man aged 18-30 years in good health. The J gene is TRBJ2-3, the V gene TRBV19, with 7 nucleotides matching TRBD1. Material: memory CD4+ T cells sorted from blood. Subset here: CD45RA-negative fraction. CDR3 in amino acids: CASSIATGSTDTQYF. The CDR3 coding sequence is TGTGCCAGTAGTATCGCGACAGGGAGCACAGATACGCAGTATTTT. Full variable domain (outside the CDR3, taken from reference TRBV19 and TRBJ2-3): DGGITQSPKYLFRKEGQNVTLSCEQNLNHDAMYWYRQDPGQGLRLIYYSQIVNDFQKGDIAEGYSVSREKKESFPLTVTSAQKNPTAFYLCASSIATGSTDTQYFGPGTRLTVL.